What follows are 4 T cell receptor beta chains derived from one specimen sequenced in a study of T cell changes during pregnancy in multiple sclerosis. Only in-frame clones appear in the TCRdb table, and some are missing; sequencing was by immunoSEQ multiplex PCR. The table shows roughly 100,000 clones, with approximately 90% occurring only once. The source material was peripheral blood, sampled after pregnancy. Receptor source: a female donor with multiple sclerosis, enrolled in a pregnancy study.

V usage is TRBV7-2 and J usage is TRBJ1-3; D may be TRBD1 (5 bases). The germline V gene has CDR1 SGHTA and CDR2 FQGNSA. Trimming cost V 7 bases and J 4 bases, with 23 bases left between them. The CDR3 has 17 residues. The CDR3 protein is CASTPAGGGVGGNTIYF. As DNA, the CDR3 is TGTGCCAGCACCCCAGCGGGGGGAGGGGTGGGGGGAAACACCATATATTTT. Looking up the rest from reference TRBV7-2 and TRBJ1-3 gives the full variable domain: GAGVSQSPSNKVTEKGKDVELRCDPISGHTALYWYRQSLGQGLEFLIYFQGNSAPDKSGLPSDRFSAERTGGSVSTLTIQRTQQEDSAVYLCASTPAGGGVGGNTIYFGEGSWLTVV.

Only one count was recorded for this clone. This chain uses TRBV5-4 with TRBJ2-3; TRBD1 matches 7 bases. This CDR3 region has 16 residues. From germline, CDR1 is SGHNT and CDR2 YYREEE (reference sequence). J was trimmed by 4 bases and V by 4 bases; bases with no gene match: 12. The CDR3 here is CASSPDRVVFADTQYF. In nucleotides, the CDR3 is TGTGCCAGCAGCCCCGACAGGGTGGTATTTGCAGATACGCAGTATTTT.

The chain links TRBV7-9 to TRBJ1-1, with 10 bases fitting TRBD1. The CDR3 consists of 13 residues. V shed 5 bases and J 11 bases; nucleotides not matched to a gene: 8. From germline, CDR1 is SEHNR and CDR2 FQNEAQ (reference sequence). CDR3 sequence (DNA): TGTGCCAGCAGCCCACGACAGGGGGCGAATGCTTTCTTT. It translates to CASSPRQGANAFF.

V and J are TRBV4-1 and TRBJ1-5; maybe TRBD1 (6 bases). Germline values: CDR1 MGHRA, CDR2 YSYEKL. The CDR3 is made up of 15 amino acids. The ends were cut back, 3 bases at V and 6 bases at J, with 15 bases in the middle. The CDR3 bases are TGCGCCAGCAGCCAGTTGGACAGTGTGGGTCAGCCCCAGCATTTT. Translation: CASSQLDSVGQPQHF.